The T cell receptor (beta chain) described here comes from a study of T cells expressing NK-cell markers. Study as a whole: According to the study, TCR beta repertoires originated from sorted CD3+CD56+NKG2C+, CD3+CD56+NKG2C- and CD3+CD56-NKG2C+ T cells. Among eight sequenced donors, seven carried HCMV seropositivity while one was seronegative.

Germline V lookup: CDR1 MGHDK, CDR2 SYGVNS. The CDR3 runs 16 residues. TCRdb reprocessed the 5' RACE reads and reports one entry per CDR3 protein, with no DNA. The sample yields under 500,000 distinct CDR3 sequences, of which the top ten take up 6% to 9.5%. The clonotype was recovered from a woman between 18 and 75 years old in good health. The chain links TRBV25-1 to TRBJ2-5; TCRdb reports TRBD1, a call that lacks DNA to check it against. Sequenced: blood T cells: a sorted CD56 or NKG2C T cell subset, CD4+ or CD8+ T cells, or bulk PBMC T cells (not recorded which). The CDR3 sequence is CASSYLGGSPQETQYF.